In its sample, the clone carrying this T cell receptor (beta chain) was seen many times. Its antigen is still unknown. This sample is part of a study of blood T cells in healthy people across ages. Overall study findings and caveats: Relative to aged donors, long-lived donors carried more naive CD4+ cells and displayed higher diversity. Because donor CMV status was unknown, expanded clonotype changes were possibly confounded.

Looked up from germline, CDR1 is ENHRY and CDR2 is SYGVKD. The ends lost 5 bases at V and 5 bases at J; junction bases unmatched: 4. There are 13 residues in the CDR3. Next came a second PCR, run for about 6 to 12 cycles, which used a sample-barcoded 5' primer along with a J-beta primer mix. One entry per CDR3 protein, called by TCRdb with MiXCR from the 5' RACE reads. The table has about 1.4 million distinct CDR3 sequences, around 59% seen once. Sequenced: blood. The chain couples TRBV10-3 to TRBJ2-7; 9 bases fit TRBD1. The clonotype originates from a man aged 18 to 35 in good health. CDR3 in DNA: TGTGCCATCAGTCCGGGACAGGGCAACGAGCAGTACTTC. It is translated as CAISPGQGNEQYF.